These 18 T cell receptor beta chains came from one sample sequenced in a study of blood T cells in healthy people across ages. Sample-barcoded 5' priming and a J-beta primer mix drove a second PCR of roughly 7 to 11 cycles. TCRdb fed the 5' RACE reads into MiXCR, producing one record per CDR3 protein. Here the sample spans over a million distinct CDR3 sequences, approximately 40% being singletons. Sequencing was carried out using blood. Every receptor here comes from a woman aged 18-29 years in good health.

The chain uses TRBV4-2 and TRBJ2-7; D gene unclear. The CDR3 runs to 17 residues. The V gene's germline CDR1 is LGHNA and CDR2 YNFKEQ. The V end was cut by 1 base, the J end by 6 bases, with 22 bases between. CDR3 nucleotides: TGTGCCAGCAGCCAAGTACGCGGAACGTCCGGTCAAGGCGAGCAGTACTTC. Residues: CASSQVRGTSGQGEQYF.

As for this clonotype: The junction does not match germline at one end; this may be a read error. The chain uses TRBV6-5 and TRBJ1-6, with 8 bases identical to TRBD1. The CDR3 is 18 amino acids. Germline assignment: CDR1 MNHEY and CDR2 SVGAGI. The CDR3 DNA follows: TGTGCCAGCAGTAACTCGGGACAGGCCAGCTCCTATAATTCACCCCTCCACTTT. This codes for CASSNSGQASSYNSPLHF.

In this sample, this clonotype turned up a few times. This sequence joins TRBV5-1 and TRBJ2-2; no definite D call. V shed 7 bases and J shed 3 bases, with 13 bases lying between them. CDR3 length: 14 amino acids. Germline CDR1 reads SGHRS; CDR2 reads YFSETQ. The CDR3 sequence: CASFLDQYTGELFF. The CDR3 DNA follows: TGCGCCAGCTTCTTGGACCAGTACACCGGGGAGCTGTTTTTT.

V gene TRBV29-1 combines with J gene TRBJ1-1; D may be TRBD1 (6 bases). V was cut by 5 bases and J by 6 bases, with 16 bases left in between. Germline-derived CDR1 and CDR2 are SQVTM and ANQGSEA. The CDR3 has 13 amino acids. The CDR3 DNA is TGCAGCGTTTCTCGAAGGGGGGGCGCTGAAGCTTTCTTT. It codes for CSVSRRGGAEAFF.

The chain has TRBV10-2 and TRBJ2-7, with no clear D. CDR1 and CDR2 (germline): WSHSY, SAAADI. This CDR3 contains 15 residues. V dropped 4 bases and J dropped 2 bases, with 15 bases sitting between them. DNA of the CDR3: TGCGCCAGCAGTGTTCAACATGGCCGACCCTACGAGCAGTACTTC. Its translation: CASSVQHGRPYEQYF.

The rearrangement joins TRBV6-2 or TRBV6-3 to TRBJ2-5, with D uncertain. The V end lost 0 bases, the J end lost 2 bases, and 10 bases lay between the germline ends. Germline assignment: CDR1 MNHEY and CDR2 SVGEGT. The length of the CDR3 is 15 residues. CDR3 residues: CASSYSMGRQETQYF. As DNA, the CDR3 is TGTGCCAGCAGTTACTCGATGGGCAGACAAGAGACCCAGTACTTC.

Concerning this clonotype itself: One end of the junction is discordant with germline, which a read error may explain. This chain joins TRBV7-7 and TRBJ2-5; a possible D gene is TRBD1 (5 bases). The CDR3 sequence is 15 residues long. From germline, CDR1 is SSHAT and CDR2 FNYEAQ (reference sequence). The CDR3 here is CASSPVPQDQETQYF. The DNA of the CDR3 is TGTGCTAGCAGCCCCGTCCCACAGGACCAAGAGACCCAGTACTTC.

This clonotype was seen more than once but under ten times. The CDR3 loop reads CASSLYSTPEQYF. The CDR3 nucleotides are TGTGCCAGCAGTTTATATAGTACCCCTGAGCAGTACTTC. V is TRBV2 and J is TRBJ2-7; D ambiguous. The length of the CDR3 is 13 residues. Trimming shortened V by 5 bases and J by 7 bases, and 15 bases separated the two germline ends. CDR1 and CDR2 (germline): SNHLY, FYNNEI.

This clonotype is a singleton in its sample. The chain recombines TRBV5-1 with TRBJ1-2; D is unclear. CDR3 size: 13 residues. Germline CDR1 SGHRS, CDR2 YFSETQ. Trimming took off 6 bases at V and 5 bases at J, with 14 bases between the two ends. CDR3 in DNA: TGCGCCAGCAACTCAGACGGAGCTTATGGCTACACCTTC. This encodes CASNSDGAYGYTF.

The V gene is TRBV12-5, the J gene TRBJ2-3, with TRBD2 matching over 9 bases. The CDR3 runs 17 residues. Germline-derived CDR1 and CDR2 are LGHNT and FRNRAP. The trim removed 6 bases at V and 4 bases at J, leaving 14 bases unmatched. CDR3 sequence: CASGDGGRAGWADTQYF. CDR3 DNA sequence: TGTGCTAGTGGGGACGGCGGGAGGGCCGGTTGGGCAGATACGCAGTATTTT.

This clonotype was counted ten times or more. This chain joins TRBV5-1 and TRBJ2-1; TRBD2 matches at 12 bases. CDR1 is SGHRS, CDR2 YFSETQ, per germline. J gave up 3 bases and V 3 bases, and 1 base lay outside the gene matches. This CDR3 has 15 amino acids. The CDR3 bases are TGCGCCAGCAGCTCGACTAGCGGGGGCTACAATGAGCAGTTCTTC. Translation gives CASSSTSGGYNEQFF.

The V gene is TRBV28, the J gene TRBJ2-1; D not certain. The CDR3 covers 14 residues. V lost 2 bases to trimming and J lost 5 bases, with 10 bases between them. Germline V CDR1 and CDR2: MDHEN, SYDVKM. The CDR3 DNA is TGTGCCAGCAGTTTAACCGGATCAGACAATGAGCAGTTCTTC. The encoded protein is CASSLTGSDNEQFF. The variable domain in full, completed from reference TRBV28 and TRBJ2-1, reads DVKVTQSSRYLVKRTGEKVFLECVQDMDHENMFWYRQDPGLGLRLIYFSYDVKMKEKGDIPEGYSVSREKKERFSLILESASTNQTSMYLCASSLTGSDNEQFFGPGTRLTVL.

In this sample, this clonotype turned up a few times. V and J are TRBV3-1 and TRBJ1-5; D may be TRBD1 (6 bases). CDR3 length: 14 residues. Looked up from germline, CDR1 is LGHDT and CDR2 is YNNKEL (reference sequence). The V end lost 4 bases, the J end lost 7 bases, and 14 bases lay between the germline ends. The chain's CDR3 is CASSRTGREQPQHF. The CDR3 DNA reads TGTGCCAGCAGCCGAACAGGGAGAGAGCAGCCCCAGCATTTT.

In its sample, this clonotype was seen once. A much bigger clone sits one base away, suggesting this may be a read error. V gene TRBV5-1 combines with J gene TRBJ2-5; D uncertain. V dropped 2 bases and J dropped 11 bases, with 19 bases sitting between them. The CDR3 contains 14 residues. Germline CDR1 reads SGHRS; CDR2 reads YFSETQ. The CDR3 reads CASSFSSDPDEQYF. For the CDR3, the DNA is TGCGCCAGCAGCTTTTCATCAGACCCCGATGAGCAGTACTTC.

J is TRBJ1-1 and V is TRBV15; TRBD1 agrees at 7 bases. This CDR3 comprises 13 residues. The V gene end was trimmed by 3 bases and the J gene end by 6 bases; junction bases not matched to a gene: 4. The germline gives CDR1 LNHNV, CDR2 YYDKDF (reference sequence). This CDR3 reads CATSSRGPPEAFF. The CDR3 coding sequence is TGTGCCACCAGCAGTAGGGGGCCGCCTGAAGCTTTCTTT.

The chain couples TRBV5-5 to TRBJ2-5; TRBD2 aligns across 7 bases. Looked up from germline, CDR1 is SGHKS and CDR2 is YYEKEE (reference sequence). The CDR3 loop spans 17 amino acids. The V segment lost 4 bases and the J segment 2 bases; nucleotides outside the gene matches: 14. CDR3 DNA: TGTGCCAGCAGCCTAAGCCCGGCGGCTAGCGGTCAAGAGACCCAGTACTTC. It yields the protein CASSLSPAASGQETQYF.

This clonotype turned up a few times. The chain combines TRBV7-2 with TRBJ1-1, with no clear D. This CDR3 is 13 amino acids long. Trimming stripped 2 bases from V and 2 bases from J, with 6 bases between. Germline CDR1 and CDR2: SGHTA and FQGNSA. CDR3 sequence (DNA): TGTGCCAGCAGCTTAAGATTTAACACTGAAGCTTTCTTT. Protein: CASSLRFNTEAFF.

A note on this clonotype: At one end, the junction sequence differs from germline, possibly due to a read error. The chain employs TRBV27 and TRBJ2-1, with D possibly TRBD2 on 6 matching bases. Germline-derived CDR1 and CDR2 are MNHEY and SMNVEV (reference sequence). This CDR3 has 15 residues. CDR3: CASSLGSGGYDEQFF. The CDR3 DNA reads as TGTGCCAGCAGTTTGGGTAGCGGAGGCTACGATGAGCAGTTCTTC.